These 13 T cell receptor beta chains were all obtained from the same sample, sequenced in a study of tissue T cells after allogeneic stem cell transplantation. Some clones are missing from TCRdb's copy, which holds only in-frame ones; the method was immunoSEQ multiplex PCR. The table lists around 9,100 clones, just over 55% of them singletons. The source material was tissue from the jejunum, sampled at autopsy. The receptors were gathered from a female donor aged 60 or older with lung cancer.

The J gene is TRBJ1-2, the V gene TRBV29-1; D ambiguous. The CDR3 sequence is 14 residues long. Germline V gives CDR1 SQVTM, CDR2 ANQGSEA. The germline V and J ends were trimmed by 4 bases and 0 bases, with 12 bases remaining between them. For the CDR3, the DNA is TGCAGCGTTGGTCGTGGTGGGGCTAACTATGGCTACACCTTC. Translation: CSVGRGGANYGYTF.

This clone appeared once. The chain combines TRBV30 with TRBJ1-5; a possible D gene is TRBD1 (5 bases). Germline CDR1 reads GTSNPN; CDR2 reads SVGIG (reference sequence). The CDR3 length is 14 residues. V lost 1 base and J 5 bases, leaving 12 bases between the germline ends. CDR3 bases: TGTGCCTGGAGTGGGGGGGACTATCATCAGCCCCAGCATTTT. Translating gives CAWSGGDYHQPQHF.

The CDR3 spells CASSPGGQYEQYF. As DNA, the CDR3 is TGTGCCAGCAGTCCCGGCGGACAGTACGAGCAGTACTTC. The V and J genes are TRBV12-3 or TRBV12-4 and TRBJ2-7, with a possible D match to TRBD1 (6 bases). The CDR3 extends over 13 amino acids. V was clipped by 5 bases and J by 4 bases, with 12 bases between them.

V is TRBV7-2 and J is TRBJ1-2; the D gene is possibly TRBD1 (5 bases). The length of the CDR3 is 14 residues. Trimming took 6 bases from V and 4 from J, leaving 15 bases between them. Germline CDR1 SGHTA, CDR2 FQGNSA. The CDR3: CASRVATGTYGYTF. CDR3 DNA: TGTGCCAGCAGGGTTGCTACAGGAACCTATGGCTACACCTTC.

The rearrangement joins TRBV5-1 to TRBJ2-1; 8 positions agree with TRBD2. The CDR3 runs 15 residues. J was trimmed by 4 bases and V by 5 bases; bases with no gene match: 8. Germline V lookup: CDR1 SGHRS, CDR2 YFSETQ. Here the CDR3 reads CASSSLAGPYNEQFF. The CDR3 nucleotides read TGCGCCAGCAGTTCCTTAGCGGGACCTTACAATGAGCAGTTCTTC. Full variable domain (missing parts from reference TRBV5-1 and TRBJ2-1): KAGVTQTPRYLIKTRGQQVTLSCSPISGHRSVSWYQQTPGQGLQFLFEYFSETQRNKGNFPGRFSGRQFSNSRSEMNVSTLELGDSALYLCASSSLAGPYNEQFFGPGTRLTVL.

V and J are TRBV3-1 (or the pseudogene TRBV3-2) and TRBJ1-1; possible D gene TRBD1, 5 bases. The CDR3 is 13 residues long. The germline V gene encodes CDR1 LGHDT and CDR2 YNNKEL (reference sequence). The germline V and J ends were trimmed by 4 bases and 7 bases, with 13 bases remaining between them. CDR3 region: CASSLRGGGEAFF. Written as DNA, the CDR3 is TGTGCCAGCAGCCTCCGGGGGGGAGGTGAAGCTTTCTTT.

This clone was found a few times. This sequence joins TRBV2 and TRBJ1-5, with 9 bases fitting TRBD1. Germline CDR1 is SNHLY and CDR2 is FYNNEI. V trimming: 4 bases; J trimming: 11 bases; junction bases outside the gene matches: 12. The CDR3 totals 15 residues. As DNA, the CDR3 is TGTGCCAGCAGTGCCACAGGGGGCGTCAGGAGGACCCAGCATTTT. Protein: CASSATGGVRRTQHF. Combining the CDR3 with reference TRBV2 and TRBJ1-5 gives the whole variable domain EPEVTQTPSHQVTQMGQEVILRCVPISNHLYFYWYRQILGQKVEFLVSFYNNEISEKSEIFDDQFSVERPDGSNFTLKIRSTKLEDSAMYFCASSATGGVRRTQHFGDGTRLSIL.

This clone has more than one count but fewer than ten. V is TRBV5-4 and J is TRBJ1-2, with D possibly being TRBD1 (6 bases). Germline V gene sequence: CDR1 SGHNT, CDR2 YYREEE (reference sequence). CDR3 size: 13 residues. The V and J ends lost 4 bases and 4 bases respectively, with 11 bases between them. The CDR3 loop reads CASSPGQLYGYTF. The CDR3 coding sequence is TGTGCCAGCAGCCCCGGACAGCTCTATGGCTACACCTTC. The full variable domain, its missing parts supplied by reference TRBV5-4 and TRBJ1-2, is ETGVTQSPTHLIKTRGQQVTLRCSSQSGHNTVSWYQQALGQGPQFIFQYYREEENGRGNFPPRFSGLQFPNYSSELNVNALELDDSALYLCASSPGQLYGYTFGSGTRLTVV.

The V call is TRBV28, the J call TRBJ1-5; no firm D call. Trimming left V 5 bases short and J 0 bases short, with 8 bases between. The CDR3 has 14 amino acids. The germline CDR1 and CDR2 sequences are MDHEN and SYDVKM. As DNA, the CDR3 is TGTGCCAGCAGTCGCCCATATAGCAATCAGCCCCAGCATTTT. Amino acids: CASSRPYSNQPQHF.

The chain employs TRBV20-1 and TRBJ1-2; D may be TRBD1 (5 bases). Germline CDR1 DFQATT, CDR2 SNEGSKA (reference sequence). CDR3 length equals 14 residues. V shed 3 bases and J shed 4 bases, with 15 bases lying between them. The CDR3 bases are TGCAGTGCTAGTCCTCAGGGTGGAGGCTATGGCTACACCTTC. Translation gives CSASPQGGGYGYTF.

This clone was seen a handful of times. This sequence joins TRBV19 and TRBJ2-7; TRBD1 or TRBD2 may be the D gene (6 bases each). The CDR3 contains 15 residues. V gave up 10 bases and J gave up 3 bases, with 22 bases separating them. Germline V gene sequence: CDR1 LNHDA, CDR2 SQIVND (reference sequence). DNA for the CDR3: TGTGCCACCTCCGGGGAAAGGGGGGTTGGCTACGAGCAGTACTTC. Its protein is CATSGERGVGYEQYF.

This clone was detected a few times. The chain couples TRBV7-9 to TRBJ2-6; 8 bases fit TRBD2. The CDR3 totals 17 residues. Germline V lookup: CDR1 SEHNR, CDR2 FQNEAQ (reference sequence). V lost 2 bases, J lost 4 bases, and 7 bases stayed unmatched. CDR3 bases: TGTGCCAGCAGCTTATCCCGGGGGGGAACCGGGGCCAACGTCCTGACTTTC. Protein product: CASSLSRGGTGANVLTF. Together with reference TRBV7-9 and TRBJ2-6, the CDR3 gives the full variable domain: DTGVSQNPRHKITKRGQNVTFRCDPISEHNRLYWYRQTLGQGPEFLTYFQNEAQLEKSRLLSDRFSAERPKGSFSTLEIQRTEQGDSAMYLCASSLSRGGTGANVLTFGAGSRLTVL.

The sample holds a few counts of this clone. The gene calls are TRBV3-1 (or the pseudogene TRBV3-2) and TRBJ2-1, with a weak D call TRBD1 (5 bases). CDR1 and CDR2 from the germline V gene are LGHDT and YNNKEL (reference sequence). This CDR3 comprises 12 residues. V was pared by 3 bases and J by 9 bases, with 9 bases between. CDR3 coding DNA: TGTGCCAGCAGCCATCACCAGGGTGAGCAGTTCTTC. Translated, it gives CASSHHQGEQFF.